These 27 T cell receptor beta chains were sequenced from one sample in a study of blood T cell repertoires in COVID-19. Measured with immunoSEQ multiplex PCR; TCRdb has only the in-frame clones, and not every one. Among 80,000 to 90,000 clones listed, about 84% were seen once. Sequenced sample: peripheral blood. The receptors derive from a woman in her 70s with acute or convalescent COVID-19.

The gene calls are TRBV3-1 (or the pseudogene TRBV3-2) and TRBJ1-2; the D gene is possibly TRBD1 (5 bases). This CDR3 has 13 residues. V lost 2 bases and J lost 5, with 9 bases in between. CDR1 is LGHDT and CDR2 is YNNKEL in the germline V gene (reference sequence). In nucleotides, the CDR3 is TGTGCCAGCAGCCAAAGGGGTCCGTATGGCTACACCTTC. This encodes CASSQRGPYGYTF.

This clone appeared a few times. The V and J genes are TRBV19 and TRBJ2-3; the match to TRBD1 covers 9 bases. The ends lost 9 bases at V and 1 base at J; junction bases unmatched: 11. The CDR3 sequence is 16 residues long. Germline-derived CDR1 and CDR2 are LNHDA and SQIVND (reference sequence). The CDR3 DNA reads TGTGCCAGCCAAGACAGGGGGACGAGGGGCACAGATACGCAGTATTTT. As protein: CASQDRGTRGTDTQYF. The full variable domain, rest sourced from reference TRBV19 and TRBJ2-3, is DGGITQSPKYLFRKEGQNVTLSCEQNLNHDAMYWYRQDPGQGLRLIYYSQIVNDFQKGDIAEGYSVSREKKESFPLTVTSAQKNPTAFYLCASQDRGTRGTDTQYFGPGTRLTVL.

J is TRBJ1-2 and V is TRBV3-1 (or the pseudogene TRBV3-2); D perhaps matches TRBD1 (6 bases). V lost 10 bases to trimming and J lost 4 bases, with 19 bases between them. In germline, CDR1 is LGHDT, CDR2 YNNKEL (reference sequence). The CDR3 is made up of 14 amino acids. The chain's CDR3 is CATAVGGRGYGYTF. DNA for the CDR3: TGTGCCACCGCCGTCGGGGGGCGCGGCTATGGCTACACCTTC.

The gene calls are TRBV5-1 and TRBJ2-1; D possibly corresponds to TRBD1 (6 bases). Germline-derived CDR1 and CDR2 are SGHRS and YFSETQ. The CDR3 runs 14 residues. Trimming removed 0 bases at V and 7 bases at J, with 11 bases between. This CDR3 reads CASSLGLGANEQFF. The CDR3 coding sequence is TGCGCCAGCAGCTTGGGGTTGGGGGCGAATGAGCAGTTCTTC.

The V and J genes are TRBV11-2 and TRBJ2-7; D is uncertain. Trimming shortened V by 0 bases and J by 7 bases, and 7 bases separated the two germline ends. The CDR3 is 12 residues long. Germline values: CDR1 SGHAT, CDR2 FQNNGV. The CDR3 loop is CASSLEPLEQYV. CDR3 nucleotides: TGTGCCAGCAGCTTAGAACCCCTAGAGCAGTACGTC.

DNA for the CDR3: TGTGCCAGCAGCCAGCGTCCGGGACAGGGGGTATTGAACTATGGCTACACCTTC. Its translation is CASSQRPGQGVLNYGYTF. V usage is TRBV5-5 and J usage is TRBJ1-2; 11 nucleotides align to TRBD1. The CDR3 consists of 18 residues. Trimming removed 4 bases from V and 2 bases from J; junction bases left unmatched: 13. Per the germline V gene, CDR1 is SGHKS and CDR2 is YYEKEE (reference sequence).

The CDR3 sequence is CSVLSTGELFF. CDR3 nucleotides: TGCAGCGTTCTGTCCACCGGGGAGCTGTTTTTT. The chain joins TRBV29-1 to TRBJ2-2; no reliable D call. The CDR3 runs 11 residues. Trimming removed 5 bases from V and 4 bases from J, with 5 bases in between. The germline V gene encodes CDR1 SQVTM and CDR2 ANQGSEA.

This rearrangement joins TRBV29-1 to TRBJ2-1; 15 bases are shared with TRBD2. Trimming at V came to 6 bases and at J to 8 bases, leaving 11 bases not matched to a gene. The CDR3 totals 16 residues. The germline V gene encodes CDR1 SQVTM and CDR2 ANQGSEA. The CDR3 nucleotides read TGCAGCGTCGGGGGACTAGCGGGGGGCCGCGTCTATGAGCAGTTCTTC. It is translated as CSVGGLAGGRVYEQFF.

The rearrangement joins TRBV19 to TRBJ2-1; TRBD2 matches 8 bases. V trimming: 3 bases; J trimming: 5 bases; junction bases outside the gene matches: 6. Germline CDR1 and CDR2: LNHDA and SQIVND (reference sequence). This CDR3 spans 15 amino acids. The CDR3, as DNA: TGTGCCAGTAGTATGGCGGGAGGCTCTCACAATGAGCAGTTCTTC. Encoded protein: CASSMAGGSHNEQFF.

The chain has TRBV28 and TRBJ2-1; D is unresolved. The germline V gene has CDR1 MDHEN and CDR2 SYDVKM. This CDR3 spans 13 amino acids. Deletions cut 8 bases from V and 0 bases from J, with 8 bases between. CDR3 protein: CASGRSSYNEQFF. The CDR3 bases are TGTGCCAGCGGTCGGAGCTCCTACAATGAGCAGTTCTTC. The variable domain in full, completed from reference TRBV28 and TRBJ2-1, reads DVKVTQSSRYLVKRTGEKVFLECVQDMDHENMFWYRQDPGLGLRLIYFSYDVKMKEKGDIPEGYSVSREKKERFSLILESASTNQTSMYLCASGRSSYNEQFFGPGTRLTVL.

CDR3 residues: CASSSGLAGVRENIQYF. Written as DNA, the CDR3 is TGTGCCAGCAGCTCCGGACTAGCGGGGGTTCGGGAAAACATTCAGTACTTC. The genes are TRBV13 and TRBJ2-4; 13 bases fit TRBD2. CDR1 is PRHDT, CDR2 FYEKMQ, per germline (reference sequence). Trimming removed 4 bases from V and 5 bases from J; junction bases left unmatched: 8. CDR3 length: 17 residues. The full variable domain, rest sourced from reference TRBV13 and TRBJ2-4, is AAGVIQSPRHLIKEKRETATLKCYPIPRHDTVYWYQQGPGQDPQFLISFYEKMQSDKGSIPDRFSAQQFSDYHSELNMSSLELGDSALYFCASSSGLAGVRENIQYFGAGTRLSVL.

The CDR3 bases are TGTGCCAGCAGTCCCGGGACTAGCGGCACAGATACGCAGTATTTT. It codes for CASSPGTSGTDTQYF. V gene TRBV6-2 or TRBV6-3 combines with J gene TRBJ2-3, with TRBD2 matching 10 bases. CDR1 and CDR2 from the germline V gene are MNHEY and SVGEGT. V shed 5 bases and J 1 base; nucleotides not matched to a gene: 3. CDR3 length: 15 residues.

The chain uses TRBV6-6 and TRBJ1-1, with D hard to call. Germline lookup yields CDR1 MNHNY and CDR2 SVGAGI (reference sequence). Trimming pared 8 bases from V and 0 bases from J, leaving 13 bases between. This CDR3 spans 14 amino acids. For the CDR3, the DNA is TGTGCCAGCTCCTACCGGGAAATGAACACTGAAGCTTTCTTT. Translation: CASSYREMNTEAFF.

The count of this clone is one. This rearrangement joins TRBV7-9 to TRBJ2-1, with TRBD2 matching 10 bases. V lost 3 bases and J lost 9; bases outside the gene matches: 5. The CDR3 covers 14 residues. Germline CDR1 and CDR2: SEHNR and FQNEAQ (reference sequence). The CDR3 sequence: CASSLASGSSEQFF. For the CDR3, the DNA is TGTGCCAGCAGCTTGGCTAGCGGGAGCAGTGAGCAGTTCTTC.

The chain is built from TRBV7-9 and TRBJ1-1, with 10 bases identical to TRBD1. CDR3 length: 13 amino acids. V lost 3 bases and J lost 10; bases outside the gene matches: 5. Per germline, CDR1 SEHNR and CDR2 FQNEAQ (reference sequence). CDR3 nucleotide sequence: TGTGCCAGCAGCTTCGGACAGGGGGAATTAGCTTTCTTT. Its protein product is CASSFGQGELAFF.

The chain carries TRBV28 and TRBJ2-1, with 10 bases lining up with TRBD2. After removal of 4 bases from V and 1 base from J, the junction contained 7 bases not matched to a gene. From germline, CDR1 is MDHEN and CDR2 SYDVKM. The CDR3 totals 17 residues. CDR3 DNA: TGTGCCAGCAGTTCCCCTGCTAGCGGGGGATCCTACAATGAGCAGTTCTTC. Its translation: CASSSPASGGSYNEQFF.

In nucleotides, the CDR3 is TGCAGTGCCCCAGGATGCTACGAGCAGTACGTC. The encoded protein is CSAPGCYEQYV. This chain connects TRBV20-1 to TRBJ2-7; no clear D gene. The ends were cut back, 6 bases at V and 3 bases at J, with 9 bases in the middle. Per the germline V gene, CDR1 is DFQATT and CDR2 is SNEGSKA (reference sequence). The CDR3 has 11 residues.

Here the CDR3 DNA reads TGTGCCAGCAGTGCCGGGACAGGGTACGATACGCAGTATTTT. This sequence encodes CASSAGTGYDTQYF. V is TRBV2 and J is TRBJ2-3, with 9 bases matching TRBD1. The CDR3 is 14 residues long. Looked up from germline, CDR1 is SNHLY and CDR2 is FYNNEI. Trimming cost V 4 bases and J 6 bases; bases outside gene matches: 5.

The chain has TRBV27 and TRBJ1-1; D is uncertain. Germline loops: CDR1 MNHEY, CDR2 SMNVEV (reference sequence). This CDR3 is 11 amino acids long. The ends were cut back, 7 bases at V and 8 bases at J, with 11 bases in the middle. The chain's CDR3 is CASILRPEAFF. The CDR3 DNA reads as TGTGCCAGCATCCTCAGGCCAGAAGCTTTCTTT.

In DNA form, the CDR3 reads TGTGCCAGCAGCTTAGCCATTAATTCACCCCTCCACTTT. Protein: CASSLAINSPLHF. The chain has TRBV7-8 and TRBJ1-6; no clear D. Trimming took 0 bases from V and 6 from J, leaving 3 bases between them. The CDR3 extends over 13 amino acids. CDR1 SGHVS and CDR2 FQNEAQ come from the germline V gene.

The rearrangement links TRBV19 to TRBJ1-5; TRBD1 aligns across 7 bases. The V and J ends lost 7 bases and 3 bases, in that order; junction bases with no gene match: 6. This CDR3 is 14 amino acids long. From germline, CDR1 is LNHDA and CDR2 SQIVND (reference sequence). CDR3 DNA: TGTGCCAGTACTCACAGGGGCAACAATCAGCCCCAGCATTTT. Translating it yields CASTHRGNNQPQHF.

The V and J genes are TRBV19 and TRBJ1-5; TRBD1 aligns across 12 bases. Trimming removed 3 bases from V and 9 bases from J; junction bases left unmatched: 9. This CDR3 is built from 16 residues. Germline V gene sequence: CDR1 LNHDA, CDR2 SQIVND (reference sequence). The CDR3 loop is CASSIAGTGGAWPQHF. For the CDR3, the DNA is TGTGCCAGTAGTATCGCCGGGACAGGGGGCGCGTGGCCCCAGCATTTT.

The chain couples TRBV18 to TRBJ1-2; 8 positions agree with TRBD1. This CDR3 is 16 amino acids long. Losses at the gene ends were 3 bases for V and 4 bases for J; bases not matched to a gene: 10. From germline, CDR1 is KGHSH and CDR2 LQKENI. In DNA form, the CDR3 reads TGTGCCAGCTCACCCACCAACAAAGACAGGGGCTATGGCTACACCTTC. It codes for CASSPTNKDRGYGYTF. The full variable domain, completed using reference TRBV18 and TRBJ1-2, is NAGVMQNPRHLVRRRGQEARLRCSPMKGHSHVYWYRQLPEEGLKFMVYLQKENIIDESGMPKERFSAEFPKEGPSILRIQQVVRGDSAAYFCASSPTNKDRGYGYTFGSGTRLTVV.

The genes are TRBV3-1 (or the pseudogene TRBV3-2) and TRBJ1-4; D uncertain. CDR3 length equals 14 residues. The germline V gene encodes CDR1 LGHDT and CDR2 YNNKEL (reference sequence). Trimming removed 3 bases at V and 7 bases at J, with 12 bases between. In nucleotides, the CDR3 is TGTGCCAGCAGCCAGGTAGAGGGTTCTGAAAAACTGTTTTTT. It codes for CASSQVEGSEKLFF.

This rearrangement joins TRBV2 to TRBJ2-1; 7 bases align to TRBD2. Germline V gene lookup returns CDR1 SNHLY and CDR2 FYNNEI. This CDR3 is 14 amino acids long. Trimming took 9 bases from V and 0 from J; bases not matched to a gene: 5. CDR3 nucleotides: TGTGCCAGAGAGACTAGCAGCTCCTACAATGAGCAGTTCTTC. Protein product: CARETSSSYNEQFF.

The gene calls are TRBV3-1 (or the pseudogene TRBV3-2) and TRBJ2-6, with D possibly being TRBD1 (6 bases). The ends were cut back, 2 bases at V and 0 bases at J, with 14 bases in the middle. This CDR3 has 18 amino acids. Germline V lookup: CDR1 LGHDT, CDR2 YNNKEL (reference sequence). The CDR3 protein is CASSQTRGRYSGANVLTF. The CDR3 DNA reads as TGTGCCAGCAGCCAAACCAGGGGACGCTACTCTGGGGCCAACGTCCTGACTTTC.

This rearrangement joins TRBV10-3 to TRBJ1-6; possibly TRBD1 for D (6 bases). CDR1 is ENHRY and CDR2 is SYGVKD in the germline V gene. V was clipped by 8 bases and J by 9 bases, with 11 bases between them. The CDR3 sequence is 12 residues long. The CDR3 DNA follows: TGTGCCATCGGGGACACCCGTTCACCCCTCCACTTT. This codes for CAIGDTRSPLHF.